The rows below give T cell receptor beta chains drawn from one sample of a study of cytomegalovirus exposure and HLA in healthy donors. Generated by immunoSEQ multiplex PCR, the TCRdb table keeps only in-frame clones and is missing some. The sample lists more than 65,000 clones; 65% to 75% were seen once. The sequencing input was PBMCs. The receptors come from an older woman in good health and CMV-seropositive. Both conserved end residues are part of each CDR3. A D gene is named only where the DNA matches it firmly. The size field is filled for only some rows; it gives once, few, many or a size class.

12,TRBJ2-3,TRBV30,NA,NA,CAWSQLGDTQYF,TGTGCCTGGAGTCAACTCGGAGATACGCAGTATTTT
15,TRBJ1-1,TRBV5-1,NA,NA,CASSLITGRSTEAFF,TGCGCCAGCAGCTTGATCACAGGCCGTTCCACTGAAGCTTTCTTT
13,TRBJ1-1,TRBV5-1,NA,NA,CASSPRREEAAFF,TGCGCCAGCAGCCCCCGGAGGGAAGAGGCAGCTTTCTTT
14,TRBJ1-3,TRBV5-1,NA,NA,CASSLPGSGNTIYF,TGCGCCAGCAGCTTGCCGGGTTCTGGAAACACCATATATTTT
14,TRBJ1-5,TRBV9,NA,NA,CASSVGGGNQPQHF,TGTGCCAGCAGCGTAGGAGGTGGCAATCAGCCCCAGCATTTT
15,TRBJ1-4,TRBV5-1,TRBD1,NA,CASSLGDRGYEKLFF,TGCGCCAGCAGCTTGGGGGACAGGGGATATGAAAAACTGTTTTTT
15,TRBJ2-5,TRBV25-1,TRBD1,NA,CASSLGTGNQETQYF,TGTGCCAGCAGTCTGGGGACAGGGAACCAAGAGACCCAGTACTTC
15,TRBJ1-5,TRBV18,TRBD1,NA,CASSPRDSQDQPQHF,TGTGCCAGCTCACCTCGGGACAGCCAGGATCAGCCCCAGCATTTT
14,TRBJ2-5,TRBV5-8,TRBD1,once,CASSQGEPRETQYF,TGTGCCAGCAGCCAGGGGGAACCGCGGGAGACCCAGTACTTC
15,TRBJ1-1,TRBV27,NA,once,CASSLNQGIGTEAFF,TGTGCCAGCAGTTTAAATCAGGGCATCGGCACTGAAGCTTTCTTT
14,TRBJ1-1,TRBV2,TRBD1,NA,CASSRQGVNTEAFF,TGTGCCAGCAGTAGACAGGGGGTGAACACTGAAGCTTTCTTT
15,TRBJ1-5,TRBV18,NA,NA,CASSPGQGIYQPQHF,TGTGCCAGCTCACCCGGGCAGGGGATTTATCAGCCCCAGCATTTT
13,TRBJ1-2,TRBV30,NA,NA,CAWSEGTHYGYTF,TGTGCCTGGAGCGAGGGCACTCACTATGGCTACACCTTC
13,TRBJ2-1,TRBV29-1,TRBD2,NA,CSVSLAAYNEQFF,TGCAGCGTTTCCCTAGCGGCCTACAATGAGCAGTTCTTC
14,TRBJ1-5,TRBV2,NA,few,CASTESSTNQPQHF,TGTGCCAGCACCGAATCCAGTACGAATCAGCCCCAGCATTTT
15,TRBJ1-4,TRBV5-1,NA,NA,CASSLGPGLGEKLFF,TGCGCCAGCAGCTTGGGACCGGGGTTAGGGGAAAAACTGTTTTTT
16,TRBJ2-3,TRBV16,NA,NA,CASSQSGEYDTDTQYF,TGTGCCAGCAGCCAATCGGGAGAGTATGACACAGATACGCAGTATTTT
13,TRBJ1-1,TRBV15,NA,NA,CATREARSTEAFF,TGTGCCACCAGAGAGGCCCGGAGCACTGAAGCTTTCTTT
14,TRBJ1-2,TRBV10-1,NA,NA,CASSESHRVNGYTF,TGCGCCAGCAGTGAGTCGCACAGGGTGAACGGCTACACCTTC
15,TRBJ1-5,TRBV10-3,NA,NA,CAISGTTGYGQPQHF,TGTGCCATCAGTGGAACCACAGGGTACGGCCAGCCCCAGCATTTT
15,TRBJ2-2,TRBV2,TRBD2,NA,CASTTSGGGTGELFF,TGTGCCAGCACGACTAGCGGGGGCGGTACCGGGGAGCTGTTTTTT
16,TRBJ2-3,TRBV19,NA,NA,CASSILGLTNTDTQYF,TGTGCCAGTAGTATTTTGGGGCTTACCAACACAGATACGCAGTATTTT
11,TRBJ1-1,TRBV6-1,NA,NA,CASSVTTEAFF,TGTGCCAGCAGTGTTACAACTGAAGCTTTCTTT
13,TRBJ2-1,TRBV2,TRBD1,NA,CAIGQGLYNEQFF,TGTGCCATTGGACAGGGCCTCTACAATGAGCAGTTCTTC
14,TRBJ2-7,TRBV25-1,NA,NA,CASSTSRGRGEQYF,TGTGCCAGCAGTACTAGCCGGGGAAGAGGCGAGCAGTACTTC
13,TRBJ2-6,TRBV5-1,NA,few,CASSSGLDNVLTF,TGCGCCAGCAGCTCGGGACTTGACAACGTCCTGACTTTC
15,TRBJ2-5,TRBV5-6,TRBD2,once,CASSLALAGEETQYF,TGTGCCAGCAGTCTGGCACTAGCGGGGGAAGAGACCCAGTACTTC
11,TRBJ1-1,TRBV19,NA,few,CASSIGQEAFF,TGTGCCAGTAGTATAGGTCAGGAAGCTTTCTTT
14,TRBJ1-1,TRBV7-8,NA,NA,CASSLARGDTEAFF,TGTGCCAGCAGCTTAGCGCGAGGTGACACTGAAGCTTTCTTT
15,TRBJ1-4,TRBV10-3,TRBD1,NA,CAISDPGTAGEKLFF,TGTGCCATCAGTGACCCCGGGACAGCCGGCGAAAAACTGTTTTTT
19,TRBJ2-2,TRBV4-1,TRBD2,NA,CASSQRYLAGALGTGELFF,TGCGCCAGCAGCCAACGCTATCTAGCGGGGGCCCTGGGGACCGGGGAGCTGTTTTTT
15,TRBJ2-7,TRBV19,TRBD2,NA,CASSGGLRGTYEQYF,TGTGCCAGTAGTGGGGGATTGCGGGGGACCTACGAGCAGTACTTC
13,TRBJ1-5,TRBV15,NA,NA,CATSTPPGQPQHF,TGTGCCACCAGCACTCCCCCCGGGCAGCCCCAGCATTTT
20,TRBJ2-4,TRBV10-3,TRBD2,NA,CAISEEKGAGGRLGKNIQYF,TGTGCCATCAGTGAGGAGAAGGGAGCGGGGGGGCGTTTAGGCAAAAACATTCAGTACTTC
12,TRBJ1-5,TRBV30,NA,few,CAWGRANQPQHF,TGTGCCTGGGGGAGGGCCAATCAGCCCCAGCATTTT
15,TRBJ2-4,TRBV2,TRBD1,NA,CASTLTGGVKNIQYF,TGTGCCAGCACCCTGACAGGGGGCGTCAAAAACATTCAGTACTTC
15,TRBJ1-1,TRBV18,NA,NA,CASSQEQGKTTEAFF,TGTGCCAGCTCACAGGAACAGGGTAAGACCACTGAAGCTTTCTTT
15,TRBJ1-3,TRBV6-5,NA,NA,CASSVTKYSGNTIYF,TGTGCCAGCAGCGTTACTAAATACTCTGGAAACACCATATATTTT
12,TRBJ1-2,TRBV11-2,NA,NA,CASSLEGGGYTF,TGTGCCAGCAGCTTGGAGGGAGGGGGCTACACCTTC
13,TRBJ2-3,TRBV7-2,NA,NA,CASSFSMIPTQYF,TGTGCCAGCAGCTTCTCTATGATCCCTACGCAGTATTTT
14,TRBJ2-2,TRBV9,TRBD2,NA,CASSSGRATGELFF,TGTGCCAGCTCTAGCGGGAGGGCCACCGGGGAGCTGTTTTTT
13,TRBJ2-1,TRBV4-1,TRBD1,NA,CASSFDRANEQFF,TGCGCCAGCAGCTTCGACAGGGCTAATGAGCAGTTCTTC
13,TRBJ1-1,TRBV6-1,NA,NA,CASSERGWTEAFF,TGTGCCAGCAGTGAACGGGGATGGACTGAAGCTTTCTTT
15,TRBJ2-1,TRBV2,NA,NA,CASSVLATYYNEQFF,TGTGCCAGCAGTGTTCTAGCGACATACTACAATGAGCAGTTCTTC
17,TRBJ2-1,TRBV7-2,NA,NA,CASSSPPGHHSYNEQFF,TGTGCCAGCAGCTCACCACCGGGACACCACTCCTACAATGAGCAGTTCTTC
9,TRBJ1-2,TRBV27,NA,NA,CASRASHTF,TGTGCCAGCAGGGCTTCGCACACCTTC
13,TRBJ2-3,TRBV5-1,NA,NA,CASKGDGTDTQYF,TGCGCCAGCAAAGGAGACGGCACAGATACGCAGTATTTT
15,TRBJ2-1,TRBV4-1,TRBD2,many,CASSQELAGYNEQFF,TGCGCCAGCAGCCAAGAACTAGCGGGGTACAATGAGCAGTTCTTC
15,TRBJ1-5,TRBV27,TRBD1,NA,CASSLGQARNQPQHF,TGTGCCAGCAGTTTGGGACAGGCCCGAAATCAGCCCCAGCATTTT
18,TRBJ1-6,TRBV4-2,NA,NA,CASSQGGGTSSYNSPLHF,TGTGCCAGCAGCCAAGGGGGAGGGACGAGCTCCTATAATTCACCCCTCCACTTT
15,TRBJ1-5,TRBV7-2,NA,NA,CASSLLGRTNQPQHF,TGTGCCAGCAGCTTATTGGGGCGGACCAATCAGCCCCAGCATTTT
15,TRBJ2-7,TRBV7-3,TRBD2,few,CASSLGLAGVYEQYF,TGTGCCAGCAGCTTAGGGCTAGCGGGGGTCTACGAGCAGTACTTC
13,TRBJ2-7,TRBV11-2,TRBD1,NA,CASSLGQGDEQYF,TGTGCCAGCAGCTTGGGACAGGGGGACGAGCAGTACTTC
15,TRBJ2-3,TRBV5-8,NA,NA,CASSFRAGVTDTQYF,TGTGCCAGCAGCTTTCGAGCGGGTGTCACAGATACGCAGTATTTT